One sample yielded the 6 T cell receptor beta chains listed below, sequenced in a study of human T cells and chemical hapten exposure. TCRdb re-called the RACE reads with MiXCR, one entry per CDR3 protein. Among about 85,000 distinct CDR3 sequences listed, about 9.9% were seen once. Time point defined: patch test 2, 6 weeks after DPC sensitization. Specified treatment: therapeutic diphenylcyclopropenone sensitization with weekly scalp DPC. The sequencing here drew on whole blood, taken in connection with sensitization to the hapten diphenylcyclopropenone (DPC). The receptors stem from a man between 18 and 35 years old with alopecia areata. Some clones in this sample may be carry-over from other donors' samples.

This clonotype was seen a handful of times. V usage is TRBV19 and J usage is TRBJ1-3; 7 bases match TRBD1. Germline assignment: CDR1 LNHDA and CDR2 SQIVND (reference sequence). The CDR3 runs to 17 residues. The junction had 12 bases not matched to a gene; V was cut back by 5 bases and J by 2 bases. The CDR3 spells CASSYLRGTATGNTIYF. The CDR3 region has the DNA TGTGCCAGTAGTTACCTAAGGGGGACAGCGACTGGAAACACCATATATTTT.

This clonotype was detected ten times or more. The chain combines TRBV7-3 with TRBJ1-1; no firm D call. V lost 4 bases and J lost 4, with 10 bases in between. The CDR3 has 13 amino acids. The germline CDR1 and CDR2 sequences are SGHTA and FQGTGA. CDR3 amino acids: CASSSDWGTEAFF. CDR3 nucleotides: TGTGCCAGCAGCTCCGATTGGGGCACTGAAGCTTTCTTT.

The chain employs TRBV25-1 and TRBJ1-1; the match to TRBD1 covers 8 bases. The germline V gene encodes CDR1 MGHDK and CDR2 SYGVNS. With 4 bases clipped from V and 6 bases from J, the junction kept 7 bases outside the gene matches. The CDR3 loop spans 14 amino acids. In nucleotides, the CDR3 is TGTGCCAGCAGTGTGACAGGGGTGGACGCTGAAGCTTTCTTT. It translates to CASSVTGVDAEAFF.

The chain employs TRBV5-1 and TRBJ2-7; TRBD1 matches 11 bases. The trim removed 3 bases at V and 6 bases at J, leaving 8 bases unmatched. CDR1 and CDR2 (germline): SGHRS, YFSETQ. This CDR3 spans 15 amino acids. Here the CDR3 reads CASSSGTGGKGEQYF. The CDR3 DNA is TGCGCCAGCAGCTCTGGGACAGGGGGAAAGGGCGAGCAGTACTTC.

V is TRBV12-3 or TRBV12-4 and J is TRBJ2-7; 7 bases agree with TRBD1. The V and J ends lost 5 bases and 4 bases, in that order; junction bases with no gene match: 11. CDR3 length equals 15 residues. The CDR3 DNA follows: TGTGCCAGCAGTGACGACAGGGATTCAAATTACGAGCAGTACTTC. It yields the protein CASSDDRDSNYEQYF.

Ten or more counts support this clonotype. The gene calls are TRBV7-2 and TRBJ1-4, with TRBD1 as a possible D gene (6 bases). The V end was cut by 5 bases, the J end by 8 bases, with 15 bases between. This CDR3 is built from 14 residues. The germline gives CDR1 SGHTA, CDR2 FQGNSA. The CDR3 coding sequence is TGTGCCAGCAGCCCGGGACACTCAGGGGAAAAACTGTTTTTT. It encodes CASSPGHSGEKLFF.